These 27 T cell receptor beta chains came from one sample sequenced in a study of blood T cell repertoires in COVID-19. Assay: immunoSEQ multiplex PCR; the TCRdb copy retains only in-frame clones and omits some. This sample carries over 200,000 clones, approximately 79% of them seen once, and the ten largest clones take around 5%. The sequenced sample was peripheral blood. The receptors shown here come from a human donor in a cohort sampled during active COVID-19.

V gene TRBV18 combines with J gene TRBJ1-5; 7 bases are a match to TRBD1. The CDR3 contains 13 residues. V was pared by 4 bases and J by 7 bases, with 4 bases of the junction left unmatched. Germline V gene data show CDR1 as KGHSH and CDR2 as LQKENI. CDR3 coding DNA: TGTGCCAGCTCACGGGACAGAAACCAGCCCCAGCATTTT. Encoded protein: CASSRDRNQPQHF.

This clone came up a few times. The genes are TRBV30 and TRBJ1-2; TRBD1 agrees at 7 bases. The trim removed 0 bases at V and 4 bases at J, leaving 8 bases unmatched. The V gene's germline CDR1 is GTSNPN and CDR2 SVGIG (reference sequence). This CDR3 contains 15 residues. The CDR3 region is CAWSVRQGVTYGYTF. For the CDR3, the DNA is TGTGCCTGGAGTGTTCGACAGGGTGTTACCTATGGCTACACCTTC.

This chain joins TRBV5-1 and TRBJ2-3; D may be TRBD2 (5 bases). The CDR3 is 14 amino acids. The V and J ends lost 3 bases and 5 bases respectively, with 13 bases between them. Germline CDR1 is SGHRS and CDR2 is YFSETQ. CDR3 in amino acids: CASSSSGRGDTQYF. Here the CDR3 DNA reads TGCGCCAGCAGCTCATCTGGGAGAGGAGATACGCAGTATTTT.

The CDR3 sequence is CASSAGLLGETQYF. The CDR3 bases are TGTGCCAGCAGCGCGGGACTTCTGGGGGAGACCCAGTACTTC. This chain uses TRBV9 with TRBJ2-5; possible D gene TRBD2, 6 bases. V was trimmed by 3 bases and J by 5 bases, leaving 14 bases between them. Germline lookup yields CDR1 SGDLS and CDR2 YYNGEE. This CDR3 region has 14 residues.

This chain connects TRBV5-1 to TRBJ2-5; tentative D call: TRBD2 (6 bases). Per germline, CDR1 SGHRS and CDR2 YFSETQ. V was trimmed by 4 bases and J by 2 bases, leaving 12 bases between them. The CDR3 is 14 amino acids. For the CDR3, the DNA is TGCGCCAGCAGCCCAGAGGACTATCAAGAGACCCAGTACTTC. Translated, it gives CASSPEDYQETQYF.

This clone was detected ten times or more. This chain uses TRBV28 with TRBJ2-1; D unresolved. From germline, CDR1 is MDHEN and CDR2 SYDVKM. The ends were cut back, 1 base at V and 10 bases at J, with 11 bases in the middle. The CDR3 runs 13 residues. In nucleotides, the CDR3 is TGTGCCAGCAGTTTATACCCCACAGTCGAGCAGTTCTTC. Translated, it gives CASSLYPTVEQFF.

The chain has TRBV28 and TRBJ2-5; tentative D call: TRBD1 (5 bases). The CDR3 loop spans 13 amino acids. CDR1 MDHEN and CDR2 SYDVKM come from the germline V gene. V lost 6 bases, J lost 5 bases, and 13 bases lay in between. CDR3 in DNA: TGTGCCAGCAGCCTAGGGGCGGTCGAGACCCAGTACTTC. This gives the protein CASSLGAVETQYF.

This clone appeared a single time. CDR3 amino acids: CASSPGTGGEQYF. The CDR3 DNA is TGTGCCAGCAGTCCCGGGACAGGGGGGGAGCAGTACTTC. The chain uses TRBV27 and TRBJ2-7; 11 positions agree with TRBD1. The CDR3 is 13 amino acids. Trimming cost V 5 bases and J 7 bases; bases outside gene matches: 4. Germline CDR1 is MNHEY and CDR2 is SMNVEV (reference sequence).

The V gene is TRBV5-1, the J gene TRBJ2-2; 9 positions match TRBD2. The CDR3 has 14 amino acids. The J segment lost 5 bases and the V segment lost 4 bases, leaving 3 bases of the junction unmatched. Germline V gives CDR1 SGHRS, CDR2 YFSETQ. CDR3 in DNA: TGCGCCAGCAGCGTACTAGCGGGTACCGGGGAGCTGTTTTTT. Its translation is CASSVLAGTGELFF.

The chain uses TRBV18 and TRBJ2-2; 10 bases are a match to TRBD2. This CDR3 has 16 residues. Germline trimming cut 6 bases from V and 4 bases from J; bases unmatched to any gene: 8. Germline CDR1 reads KGHSH; CDR2 reads LQKENI. The CDR3 protein is CASSLLAGVVTGELFF. In DNA, the CDR3 is TGTGCCAGCTCCCTTCTAGCGGGAGTCGTCACCGGGGAGCTGTTTTTT.

V usage is TRBV18 and J usage is TRBJ1-1; D is possibly TRBD1 (5 bases). The CDR3 extends over 14 amino acids. CDR1 is KGHSH and CDR2 is LQKENI in the germline V gene. V was pared by 3 bases and J by 1 base, with 9 bases between. This CDR3 is CASSPQGQNTEAFF. In nucleotides, the CDR3 is TGTGCCAGCTCACCTCAGGGCCAGAACACTGAAGCTTTCTTT. Looking up the rest from reference TRBV18 and TRBJ1-1 gives the full variable domain: NAGVMQNPRHLVRRRGQEARLRCSPMKGHSHVYWYRQLPEEGLKFMVYLQKENIIDESGMPKERFSAEFPKEGPSILRIQQVVRGDSAAYFCASSPQGQNTEAFFGQGTRLTVV.

The chain recombines TRBV18 with TRBJ1-1; D remains ambiguous. This CDR3 comprises 15 residues. The ends were cut back, 3 bases at V and 0 bases at J, with 11 bases in the middle. CDR1 and CDR2 from the germline V gene are KGHSH and LQKENI. The DNA for the CDR3 is TGTGCCAGCTCACCTTCCAGTGACATGAACACTGAAGCTTTCTTT. It specifies CASSPSSDMNTEAFF.

The rearrangement joins TRBV5-1 to TRBJ2-7; tentatively, D is TRBD1 (6 bases). CDR3 length: 15 residues. The germline V gene has CDR1 SGHRS and CDR2 YFSETQ. The V and J ends lost 1 base and 2 bases respectively, with 13 bases between them. The CDR3 reads CASSLQGHSPYEQYF. DNA of the CDR3: TGCGCCAGCAGCTTGCAGGGACATAGTCCCTACGAGCAGTACTTC.

In this sample, this clone turned up once. The rearrangement links TRBV27 to TRBJ2-7; 13 nucleotides align to TRBD2. Germline V lookup: CDR1 MNHEY, CDR2 SMNVEV (reference sequence). V trimming: 0 bases; J trimming: 3 bases; junction bases outside the gene matches: 17. This CDR3 spans 21 amino acids. The CDR3 sequence: CASSLSRSGLAGARGGYEQYF. The DNA for the CDR3 is TGTGCCAGCAGTTTATCCCGGTCCGGACTAGCGGGAGCCAGGGGTGGCTACGAGCAGTACTTC.

The J gene is TRBJ2-7, the V gene TRBV6-2 or TRBV6-3; 7 nucleotides align to TRBD2. Trimming cost V 2 bases and J 2 bases; bases outside gene matches: 6. CDR1 is MNHEY, CDR2 SVGEGT, per germline. The CDR3 totals 15 residues. In nucleotides, the CDR3 is TGTGCCAGCAGTTACGGCGGGAGAGGCCCCTACGAGCAGTACTTC. The encoded protein is CASSYGGRGPYEQYF.

The chain joins TRBV3-1 (or the pseudogene TRBV3-2) to TRBJ2-2; no clear D. V shed 3 bases and J shed 4 bases, with 6 bases lying between them. CDR3 length: 13 residues. Germline V gives CDR1 LGHDT, CDR2 YNNKEL (reference sequence). In DNA, the CDR3 is TGTGCCAGCAGCCAGTCCTTCACCGGGGAGCTGTTTTTT. It translates to CASSQSFTGELFF.

V and J are TRBV21-1 and TRBJ2-2; the table's D gene call, TRBD1, was not cross checked with the DNA. TRBV21-1 is a pseudogene. The CDR3 length is 19 residues. The CDR3, as DNA: TGTGCCAGCAGCAAAAGACAGGAAGCGGTCGGTCAGCCCTTTGTGGAGCTGTTTTTT. It translates to CASSKRQEAVGQPFVELFF.

The chain employs TRBV28 and TRBJ1-4; 8 positions agree with TRBD1. CDR1 is MDHEN and CDR2 is SYDVKM in the germline V gene. J was trimmed by 8 bases and V by 8 bases; bases with no gene match: 13. The CDR3 is 15 residues long. The CDR3 protein is CASRRSGQGWEKLFF. In DNA, the CDR3 is TGTGCCAGCCGGCGATCTGGACAGGGTTGGGAAAAACTGTTTTTT.

This clone occurred once. The chain employs TRBV28 and TRBJ2-5; a possible D gene is TRBD2 (5 bases). This CDR3 is built from 15 residues. CDR1 is MDHEN, CDR2 SYDVKM, per germline. Trimming shortened V by 1 base and J by 1 base, and 10 bases separated the two germline ends. Here the CDR3 reads CASSLLSAAQETQYF. The CDR3 DNA follows: TGTGCCAGCAGTTTATTATCAGCGGCCCAAGAGACCCAGTACTTC.

The rearrangement joins TRBV7-2 to TRBJ2-7; TRBD1 matches 7 bases. The CDR3 is 15 amino acids. The V gene end was trimmed by 1 base and the J gene end by 3 bases; junction bases not matched to a gene: 6. Per germline, CDR1 SGHTA and CDR2 FQGNSA. This CDR3 reads CASSLETGSSYEQYF. The DNA of the CDR3 is TGTGCCAGCAGCTTAGAGACAGGGAGTAGCTACGAGCAGTACTTC.

The chain recombines TRBV6-1 with TRBJ2-7; TRBD2 aligns across 10 bases. CDR3 length: 19 residues. V trimming: 4 bases; J trimming: 2 bases; junction bases outside the gene matches: 17. Looked up from germline, CDR1 is MNHNS and CDR2 is SASEGT. The CDR3 reads CASSARAGASGSITYEQYF. CDR3 nucleotides: TGTGCCAGCAGTGCCCGGGCAGGGGCTAGCGGGAGTATCACCTACGAGCAGTACTTC.

This clone was observed a single time. Here the CDR3 reads CAWGIRGRSPYEQYF. The CDR3 DNA is TGTGCCTGGGGAATCAGGGGCCGAAGCCCCTACGAGCAGTACTTC. This chain uses TRBV30 with TRBJ2-7; D is perhaps TRBD1 (6 bases). The CDR3 has 15 residues. Germline CDR1 and CDR2: GTSNPN and SVGIG (reference sequence). V was cut by 5 bases and J by 2 bases, with 19 bases left in between.

The rearrangement links TRBV9 to TRBJ1-1, with 10 positions matching TRBD1. The V gene end was trimmed by 3 bases and the J gene end by 1 base; junction bases not matched to a gene: 3. This CDR3 is 15 amino acids long. Looked up from germline, CDR1 is SGDLS and CDR2 is YYNGEE. The DNA for the CDR3 is TGTGCCAGCAGCGCCCGACAGGGGGCGAACACTGAAGCTTTCTTT. This encodes CASSARQGANTEAFF.

The genes are TRBV15 and TRBJ1-4; a possible D gene is TRBD1 (5 bases). Trimming removed 5 bases from V and 5 bases from J, with 15 bases in between. CDR1 and CDR2 (germline): LNHNV, YYDKDF (reference sequence). This CDR3 is 15 amino acids long. Written as DNA, the CDR3 is TGTGCCACCAGCCGCCAACAGGTTCTCAATGAAAAACTGTTTTTT. It specifies CATSRQQVLNEKLFF.

The gene calls are TRBV4-3 and TRBJ2-7; 13 nucleotides match TRBD2. CDR3 length: 15 residues. Unmatched junction bases numbered 2, after V lost 4 bases and J lost 2 bases. Germline V lookup: CDR1 LGHNA, CDR2 YSLEER. The CDR3 sequence is CASSPGTSGAYEQYF. As DNA, the CDR3 is TGCGCCAGCAGCCCTGGGACTAGCGGGGCCTACGAGCAGTACTTC.

The gene calls are TRBV5-6 and TRBJ2-7, with 8 bases matching TRBD2. The CDR3 consists of 15 residues. Germline loops: CDR1 SGHDT, CDR2 YYEEEE. Trimming removed 0 bases from V and 4 bases from J; junction bases left unmatched: 6. CDR3 bases: TGTGCCAGCAGCTTGGATCAAGCGGGAGCTTACGAGCAGTACTTC. This sequence encodes CASSLDQAGAYEQYF.

The chain joins TRBV28 to TRBJ1-1; TRBD1 matches 7 bases. The germline V gene has CDR1 MDHEN and CDR2 SYDVKM. V dropped 6 bases and J dropped 7; count of bases not matched to a gene: 8. The CDR3 runs to 13 residues. For the CDR3, the DNA is TGTGCCAGCAGGGGGACAGTACGGGGTGAAGCTTTCTTT. Translated, it gives CASRGTVRGEAFF.